This TCR beta chain was profiled in a study of cytomegalovirus exposure and HLA in healthy donors. Looking at the study overall: The roughly 110 validation repertoires used the same platform as the 600 to 750 first-cohort repertoires (as reported by a later analysis). Notes on the study in general: The study flagged 150 to 200 TCR beta chains as cytomegalovirus-associated. Generally TCR sequences proved uncommon, though certain public TCRs appeared in numerous donors.

Assay used: immunoSEQ multiplex PCR; TCRdb lists only in-frame clones, some missing. The sample has 95,000 to 150,000 clones; about 88% are singletons. The CDR3 contains 13 residues. With 7 bases removed from V and 2 bases from J, the gap between germline ends came to 10 bases. Germline CDR1 is SGHRS and CDR2 is YFSETQ. As concerns this clone: Its antigen is not identified.

The clonotype comes from a young woman in good health and CMV-seronegative. J is TRBJ1-3 and V is TRBV5-1; D is perhaps TRBD1 (5 bases). Sequenced material: PBMCs. CDR3 nucleotides: TGCGCCAGCGGAGACAGTGCTGGAAACACCATATATTTT. The encoded protein is CASGDSAGNTIYF.